The 29 T cell receptor beta chains below come from one sample, sequenced in a study of early T cells in non-severe SARS-CoV-2 infection. Each CDR3 protein gets one entry after TCRdb re-called the 5' RACE reads with MiXCR. The table shows about 52,000 distinct CDR3 sequences, with approximately 6.7% occurring only once. Input material: whole blood. These receptors were obtained from an adult who was a healthcare worker with PCR-confirmed SARS-CoV-2 infection or an uninfected control (not recorded which).

This clonotype was recorded a few times. The chain uses TRBV6-2 or TRBV6-3 and TRBJ1-5; 9 bases align to TRBD1. J lost 4 bases, V lost 6 bases, and 7 bases had no gene match. Germline V gene lookup returns CDR1 MNHEY and CDR2 SVGEGT. The CDR3 is 15 residues long. The CDR3 here is CASRPLGQGNQPQHF. CDR3 coding DNA: TGTGCCAGCAGACCTTTGGGACAGGGTAATCAGCCCCAGCATTTT.

This clonotype was counted ten times or more. The chain is built from TRBV18 and TRBJ2-2, with a weak D call TRBD1 (5 bases). The CDR3 loop spans 15 amino acids. Germline V lookup: CDR1 KGHSH, CDR2 LQKENI. Trimming took off 3 bases at V and 5 bases at J, with 13 bases between the two ends. This CDR3 reads CASSPSQGSTGELFF. DNA of the CDR3: TGTGCCAGCTCACCTTCCCAGGGTAGTACCGGGGAGCTGTTTTTT.

This clonotype has at least ten counts. This chain joins TRBV20-1 and TRBJ2-3; 8 nucleotides line up with TRBD2. CDR1 is DFQATT and CDR2 is SNEGSKA in the germline V gene (reference sequence). The CDR3 is 13 residues long. Germline trimming cut 6 bases from V and 4 bases from J; bases unmatched to any gene: 6. This CDR3 is CSAAGGASDTQYF. In DNA, the CDR3 is TGCAGTGCAGCCGGGGGGGCCTCAGATACGCAGTATTTT.

This clonotype was counted many times. The gene calls are TRBV5-1 and TRBJ2-6; 8 bases align to TRBD1. The CDR3 consists of 18 residues. Trimming removed 9 bases from V and 0 bases from J; junction bases left unmatched: 14. Germline V lookup: CDR1 SGHRS, CDR2 YFSETQ. The CDR3 loop reads CATKISGGRLSGANVLTF. CDR3 coding DNA: TGCGCCACCAAGATTTCAGGGGGCCGCCTCTCTGGGGCCAACGTCCTGACTTTC.

The genes are TRBV4-3 and TRBJ2-1; 8 bases agree with TRBD2. From germline, CDR1 is LGHNA and CDR2 YSLEER. The CDR3 loop spans 17 amino acids. V dropped 4 bases and J dropped 5; count of bases not matched to a gene: 13. The CDR3 DNA follows: TGCGCCAGCAGCCCAGAGGGCCCGGGACTAGTTAACAATGAGCAGTTCTTC. It specifies CASSPEGPGLVNNEQFF.

This clonotype has a count of ten or more. The chain couples TRBV18 to TRBJ1-3; D remains ambiguous. V was shortened by 3 bases and J by 10 bases, with 16 bases between the two germline ends. This CDR3 has 14 amino acids. CDR1 is KGHSH and CDR2 is LQKENI in the germline V gene. The CDR3 sequence: CASSPQESRRTIYF. The CDR3, as DNA: TGTGCCAGCTCACCCCAGGAGTCAAGGAGAACCATATATTTT.

The chain joins TRBV7-2 to TRBJ2-7; TRBD1 agrees at 8 bases. Germline values: CDR1 SGHTA, CDR2 FQGNSA. The CDR3 covers 14 residues. V lost 8 bases and J lost 2; bases outside the gene matches: 8. In DNA, the CDR3 is TGTGCCAGCCGAGACCGGGACAGGACCTACGAGCAGTACTTC. Its translation: CASRDRDRTYEQYF.

The gene calls are TRBV4-3 and TRBJ1-1; D might be TRBD1 (5 bases). This CDR3 has 19 residues. Trimming took 4 bases from V and 2 from J, leaving 26 bases between them. Germline CDR1 LGHNA, CDR2 YSLEER. The CDR3 DNA reads as TGCGCCAGCAGCCCGTTGGTTCCTGGGGGTTCGAAACGTAACACTGAAGCTTTCTTT. Its translation: CASSPLVPGGSKRNTEAFF.

This clonotype was detected many times. The V and J genes are TRBV20-1 and TRBJ2-3, with TRBD2 matching 7 bases. CDR1 is DFQATT, CDR2 SNEGSKA, per germline (reference sequence). This CDR3 comprises 15 residues. V trimming: 1 base; J trimming: 1 base; junction bases outside the gene matches: 5. The CDR3 DNA sequence: TGCAGTGCTAGAGTCATGGCGGGGGGCACAGATACGCAGTATTTT. Translating gives CSARVMAGGTDTQYF.

This clonotype was counted only a few times. The gene calls are TRBV5-1 and TRBJ2-3; D may be TRBD2 (5 bases). Germline lookup yields CDR1 SGHRS and CDR2 YFSETQ. Deletions cut 4 bases from V and 4 bases from J, with 19 bases between. The CDR3 is 16 residues long. Written as DNA, the CDR3 is TGCGCCAGCAGCCCCGGTTCAGGACTTATACCAGATACGCAGTATTTT. Amino acid sequence: CASSPGSGLIPDTQYF.

The chain carries TRBV6-5 and TRBJ2-3, with a possible D match to TRBD2 (6 bases). Germline loops: CDR1 MNHEY, CDR2 SVGAGI. This CDR3 comprises 16 residues. The ends were cut back, 3 bases at V and 0 bases at J, with 13 bases in the middle. The CDR3 sequence is CASSYTGGSSTDTQYF. In DNA form, the CDR3 reads TGTGCCAGCAGTTATACAGGAGGGTCGAGCACAGATACGCAGTATTTT.

This clonotype was counted a few times. The rearrangement links TRBV29-1 to TRBJ2-7; the D is unclear. The CDR3 sequence is 15 residues long. Trimming removed 6 bases at V and 1 base at J, with 19 bases between. The germline V gene has CDR1 SQVTM and CDR2 ANQGSEA. DNA for the CDR3: TGCAGCGTCCGCAAGCGCAAAGAAGGTTCCTACGAGCAGTACTTC. Amino acid sequence: CSVRKRKEGSYEQYF.

In this sample, this clonotype turned up a few times. The V gene is TRBV6-4, the J gene TRBJ2-3, with TRBD1 matching over 8 bases. V gave up 2 bases and J gave up 2 bases; unmatched junction bases: 3. The length of the CDR3 is 15 residues. Germline V gene sequence: CDR1 MRHNA, CDR2 SNTAGT. CDR3 sequence (DNA): TGTGCCAGCAGTGACGGGCAGGGGGCCACAGATACGCAGTATTTT. Translated, it gives CASSDGQGATDTQYF.

This clonotype was detected a few times. The chain is built from TRBV24-1 and TRBJ2-3, with D perhaps matching TRBD2 (6 bases). The CDR3 runs 15 residues. Trimming cost V 3 bases and J 5 bases, with 14 bases left between them. The germline V gene encodes CDR1 KGHDR and CDR2 SFDVKD. The CDR3 loop is CATSDPGLAVDTQYF. CDR3 DNA sequence: TGTGCCACCAGTGATCCGGGACTGGCGGTAGATACGCAGTATTTT.

Ten or more counts support this clonotype. This chain connects TRBV2 to TRBJ2-7, with D possibly TRBD2 on 6 matching bases. The CDR3 covers 15 residues. Germline loops: CDR1 SNHLY, CDR2 FYNNEI. Trimming took off 3 bases at V and 0 bases at J, with 12 bases between the two ends. The CDR3 loop reads CASSDDAGSSYEQYF. The CDR3 DNA is TGTGCCAGCAGTGACGACGCGGGGAGCTCCTACGAGCAGTACTTC.

The table lists this clonotype with many counts. The rearrangement links TRBV27 to TRBJ2-5, with D perhaps TRBD2 (5 bases). Germline V CDR1 and CDR2: MNHEY, SMNVEV (reference sequence). The CDR3 is 16 residues long. The V gene lost 1 base and the J gene lost 4 bases, with 16 bases spanning the gap. This chain's CDR3 is CASSLLGGKRRETQYF. The CDR3 coding sequence is TGTGCCAGCAGTTTATTAGGAGGCAAAAGGCGAGAGACCCAGTACTTC.

About this clonotype itself: This may be a read error, as it is one base from a much larger clone. Because it lacks the conserved phenylalanine or tryptophan at the end, this CDR3 is likely a read error. The chain links TRBV6-2 or TRBV6-3 to TRBJ1-2; D gene uncertain. CDR1 MNHEY and CDR2 SVGEGT come from the germline V gene. This CDR3 region has 15 residues. V dropped 2 bases and J dropped 1 base, with 11 bases sitting between them. The CDR3 DNA follows: TGTGCCAGCAGTTACCGGCCAGGCCTTAACTATGGCTACACCCTC. Protein sequence: CASSYRPGLNYGYTL.

This clonotype was observed many times. The chain couples TRBV11-2 to TRBJ1-3; 8 nucleotides agree with TRBD1. This CDR3 is 19 amino acids long. The V and J ends lost 0 bases and 5 bases, in that order; junction bases with no gene match: 15. Germline CDR1 reads SGHAT; CDR2 reads FQNNGV. CDR3 sequence: CASSLDNARQGAVRNTIYF. The CDR3 DNA reads as TGTGCCAGCAGCTTAGATAACGCGAGGCAGGGGGCCGTGAGAAACACCATATATTTT.

This clonotype was seen many times. The chain links TRBV11-2 to TRBJ2-2; 8 bases align to TRBD1. Trimming at V came to 4 bases and at J to 5 bases, leaving 18 bases not matched to a gene. Germline loops: CDR1 SGHAT, CDR2 FQNNGV. This CDR3 is 19 amino acids long. The CDR3 spells CASSSGLTGVGGWTGELFF. CDR3 bases: TGTGCCAGCAGCTCCGGACTGACAGGGGTCGGCGGTTGGACCGGGGAGCTGTTTTTT.

Ten or more counts support this clonotype. The chain has TRBV29-1 and TRBJ2-7; 7 nucleotides match TRBD1. CDR1 SQVTM and CDR2 ANQGSEA come from the germline V gene. V lost 6 bases, J lost 6 bases, and 14 bases stayed unmatched. The CDR3 runs to 14 residues. CDR3 sequence (DNA): TGCAGCGTCGAGGGGGCAGGACAATTGGGCGAGCAGTACTTC. This translates into CSVEGAGQLGEQYF.

This clonotype was counted at least ten times. The DNA of the CDR3 is TGCAGCGTTTTGGGAGGCACAGACCAATCTGGGGCCAACGTCCTGACTTTC. Amino acid sequence: CSVLGGTDQSGANVLTF. V usage is TRBV29-1 and J usage is TRBJ2-6; the D gene is possibly TRBD2 (6 bases). This CDR3 has 17 residues. Looked up from germline, CDR1 is SQVTM and CDR2 is ANQGSEA. Trimming left V 5 bases short and J 1 base short, with 18 bases between.

At least ten counts were recorded for this clonotype. The chain recombines TRBV6-2 or TRBV6-3 with TRBJ1-1; the D gene is possibly TRBD1 (5 bases). Deletions cut 6 bases from V and 1 base from J, with 18 bases between. This CDR3 contains 16 residues. CDR1 is MNHEY, CDR2 SVGEGT, per germline. The CDR3 DNA is TGTGCCAGCAGGCGTGCAGGGAGTACGGGGAACACTGAAGCTTTCTTT. Its protein product is CASRRAGSTGNTEAFF.

This clonotype was counted only a few times. This rearrangement joins TRBV6-2 or TRBV6-3 to TRBJ1-1; weak D call: TRBD1 (6 bases). The germline V gene has CDR1 MNHEY and CDR2 SVGEGT. The length of the CDR3 is 15 residues. The V end was cut by 4 bases, the J end by 3 bases, with 15 bases between. Here the CDR3 DNA reads TGTGCCAGCAGTTCCGGGGGACATCGGGACACTGAAGCTTTCTTT. Protein sequence: CASSSGGHRDTEAFF.

Points on this clonotype: This may be a read error, as it is one base from a much larger clone. The chain employs TRBV12-3 or TRBV12-4 and TRBJ2-2; a weak D match, TRBD2 (6 bases). The CDR3 has 15 amino acids. Here the CDR3 DNA reads TGTGCCAGCAGTCCCAGACTAGGCGCCACCGGGGACCTGTTTTTT. This encodes CASSPRLGATGDLFF.

The chain has TRBV10-2 and TRBJ1-2; 7 bases align to TRBD1. Losses at the gene ends were 9 bases for V and 4 bases for J; bases not matched to a gene: 11. Looked up from germline, CDR1 is WSHSY and CDR2 is SAAADI. The CDR3 is 14 residues long. CDR3 DNA: TGCGCCAGTATCCAGACAGGGTCTGGCTATGGCTACACCTTC. It codes for CASIQTGSGYGYTF.

There are many counts of this clonotype. This sequence joins TRBV5-4 and TRBJ1-2; 8 bases are shared with TRBD1. The V and J ends lost 4 bases and 7 bases, in that order; junction bases with no gene match: 9. The CDR3 sequence is 14 residues long. The germline V gene has CDR1 SGHNT and CDR2 YYREEE (reference sequence). For the CDR3, the DNA is TGTGCCAGCAGCCGGGACAGGATGTTTGGTGGCTACACCTTC. It yields the protein CASSRDRMFGGYTF.

The genes are TRBV5-5 and TRBJ2-5; no definite D call. V was clipped by 4 bases and J by 1 base, with 11 bases between them. CDR1 and CDR2 from the germline V gene are SGHKS and YYEKEE (reference sequence). The CDR3 runs to 14 residues. The CDR3 loop is CASSLPASQETQYF. The CDR3 DNA reads as TGTGCCAGCAGCCTCCCGGCCAGCCAAGAGACCCAGTACTTC.

This clonotype is labeled as medium-sized. This chain uses TRBV6-1 with TRBJ1-3; possible D gene TRBD1, 5 bases. The V and J ends lost 0 bases and 3 bases respectively, with 12 bases between them. Germline CDR1 reads MNHNS; CDR2 reads SASEGT. The CDR3 is 16 residues long. The DNA for the CDR3 is TGTGCCAGCAGTGAAGCGCCTTTGGGGCATGGAAACACCATATATTTT. It encodes CASSEAPLGHGNTIYF.

This clonotype has a handful of counts. The J gene is TRBJ1-1, the V gene TRBV10-2; tentative D call: TRBD1 (6 bases). V was trimmed by 6 bases and J by 1 base, leaving 9 bases between them. Germline V gene data show CDR1 as WSHSY and CDR2 as SAAADI. The length of the CDR3 is 13 residues. The chain's CDR3 is CASRLQGNTEAFF. Here the CDR3 DNA reads TGCGCCAGCAGGCTACAGGGGAACACTGAAGCTTTCTTT.